The clone carrying this T cell receptor beta chain has at least ten counts. The data belong to a study of identical twins. Each CDR3 protein gets one entry after TCRdb re-called the 5' RACE reads with MiXCR. The table has about 240,000 distinct CDR3 sequences, 7.5% seen once; the top ten hold about 5.6%. The CDR3 sequence is 21 residues long. Trimming took 4 bases from V and 6 from J; bases not matched to a gene: 20. From germline, CDR1 is SGHAT and CDR2 FQDESV (reference sequence). The same sample was also used in a study of yellow fever vaccine responses in identical twins.

The J gene is TRBJ2-1, the V gene TRBV11-1, with 14 nucleotides matching TRBD2. Sequenced sample: CD8+ T cells sorted from blood. The clonotype was recovered from a woman younger than 35 in good health. CDR3 in DNA: TGTGCCAGCAGCTCCACCCAAACCGGGACTAGCGGGAGTCGGGGGTCCAATGAGCAGTTCTTC. Translated, it gives CASSSTQTGTSGSRGSNEQFF.